The next 11 T cell receptor beta chains were all read from a single sample in a study of blood T cell repertoires in COVID-19. The assay was immunoSEQ multiplex PCR, and TCRdb's table has in-frame clones only and misses some. The table has 250,000 or so clones, under 90% seen once. Sequenced input: peripheral blood. Receptors originate from a woman in her thirties or forties who had recovered from COVID-19.

The genes are TRBV24-1 and TRBJ2-5; 12 bases fit TRBD2. CDR1 and CDR2 from the germline V gene are KGHDR and SFDVKD. V was clipped by 3 bases and J by 5 bases; unmatched bases: 12. The CDR3 consists of 18 residues. The CDR3 sequence: CATSDTGLAGLPGETQYF. The DNA of the CDR3 is TGTGCCACCAGTGATACGGGACTAGCGGGCCTACCGGGGGAGACCCAGTACTTC.

This chain connects TRBV9 to TRBJ2-2; 7 nucleotides line up with TRBD2. V lost 5 bases to trimming and J lost 3 bases; unmatched junction nucleotides: 4. The CDR3 totals 14 residues. Germline loops: CDR1 SGDLS, CDR2 YYNGEE. The CDR3 spells CASRAGRYTGELFF. Written as DNA, the CDR3 is TGTGCCAGCAGAGCGGGGAGGTACACCGGGGAGCTGTTTTTT.

The chain couples TRBV28 to TRBJ2-7; a possible D gene is TRBD1 (6 bases). The CDR3 spans 13 residues. Trimming took 8 bases from V and 5 from J, leaving 16 bases between them. Germline CDR1 and CDR2: MDHEN and SYDVKM. In DNA form, the CDR3 reads TGTGCCAGCGCCGGTGGGGGCGCCCACGAGCAGTACTTC. The encoded protein is CASAGGGAHEQYF.

Many counts were recorded for this clone. This chain uses TRBV6-1 with TRBJ2-7, with 9 bases aligning to TRBD1. V shed 3 bases and J 4 bases; nucleotides not matched to a gene: 4. The V gene's germline CDR1 is MNHNS and CDR2 SASEGT. CDR3 length: 14 amino acids. For the CDR3, the DNA is TGTGCCAGCAGTGAGAACAGGGGGCGGTACGAGCAGTACTTC. It is translated as CASSENRGRYEQYF.

This chain links TRBV5-1 with TRBJ1-6; no clear D. The CDR3 extends over 14 amino acids. Trimming cost V 0 bases and J 7 bases, with 8 bases left between them. Looked up from germline, CDR1 is SGHRS and CDR2 is YFSETQ. The CDR3 spells CASSLDFSNSPLHF. CDR3 bases: TGCGCCAGCAGCTTGGACTTTTCCAATTCACCCCTCCACTTT. Variable domain in full (rest from reference TRBV5-1 and TRBJ1-6): KAGVTQTPRYLIKTRGQQVTLSCSPISGHRSVSWYQQTPGQGLQFLFEYFSETQRNKGNFPGRFSGRQFSNSRSEMNVSTLELGDSALYLCASSLDFSNSPLHFGNGTRLTVT.

V is TRBV24-1 and J is TRBJ2-3; TRBD2 agrees at 11 bases. This CDR3 has 16 amino acids. V was pared by 4 bases and J by 4 bases, with 6 bases of the junction left unmatched. The germline V gene has CDR1 KGHDR and CDR2 SFDVKD. CDR3 nucleotides: TGTGCCACCAGTGACCTGACTAGCGGGACCCCAGATACGCAGTATTTT. Translating gives CATSDLTSGTPDTQYF.

The chain combines TRBV7-9 with TRBJ2-7, with D perhaps matching TRBD1 (5 bases). Trimming stripped 2 bases from V and 10 bases from J, with 12 bases between. Germline assignment: CDR1 SEHNR and CDR2 FQNEAQ (reference sequence). The CDR3 runs 12 residues. Here the CDR3 reads CASSLNPQGQYF. DNA of the CDR3: TGTGCCAGCAGCTTAAATCCTCAGGGCCAGTACTTC.

The V call is TRBV7-2, the J call TRBJ2-7, with 9 positions matching TRBD2. The germline V gene encodes CDR1 SGHTA and CDR2 FQGNSA. V shed 4 bases, J shed 5 bases, and the junction held 9 bases outside the gene matches. This CDR3 has 15 residues. The CDR3 loop reads CASSSSGTRTHEQYF. CDR3 sequence (DNA): TGTGCCAGCAGCTCTAGCGGGACGAGGACCCACGAGCAGTACTTC.

The genes are TRBV12-5 and TRBJ2-2; tentative D call: TRBD2 (5 bases). This CDR3 comprises 21 residues. Trimming stripped 0 bases from V and 2 bases from J, with 25 bases between. The germline V gene has CDR1 LGHNT and CDR2 FRNRAP. The CDR3 DNA follows: TGTGCTAGTGGTTTGGTACCTAAGGGATCTGGCGGGCCCCTCAACACCGGGGAGCTGTTTTTT. This translates into CASGLVPKGSGGPLNTGELFF.

V and J are TRBV6-1 and TRBJ2-1; 10 bases map to TRBD2. With 4 bases clipped from V and 2 bases from J, the junction kept 5 bases outside the gene matches. The CDR3 extends over 16 amino acids. CDR1 is MNHNS, CDR2 SASEGT, per germline. CDR3 coding DNA: TGTGCCAGCAGTGCCGCTAGCGGGAGCGCCTACAATGAGCAGTTCTTC. It codes for CASSAASGSAYNEQFF.

The chain combines TRBV11-2 with TRBJ1-1; TRBD1 matches 8 bases. With 1 base clipped from V and 6 bases from J, the junction kept 10 bases outside the gene matches. Germline V lookup: CDR1 SGHAT, CDR2 FQNNGV. The CDR3 has 16 amino acids. The CDR3, as DNA: TGTGCCAGCAGCTTAGGTGGACAGGGCGGAAGGGCTGAAGCTTTCTTT. Translating it yields CASSLGGQGGRAEAFF.